Below, 24 T cell receptor beta chains from the same sample are listed, as sequenced in a study of CD8+ T cells in alopecia areata. It was cDNA, reverse transcribed from extracted RNA, that served as the sequencing template. The table came from immunoSEQ multiplex PCR; TCRdb's copy has only in-frame clones and leaves some out. The data hold more than 10,000 clones, with roughly 56% observed a single time. As part of sample collection, lesional scalp punch biopsies and peripheral blood were taken from alopecia areata patients. Sequencing was performed on skin, taken at week 0. The receptors were gathered from a human donor with alopecia areata.

The chain combines TRBV10-1 with TRBJ2-1; possibly TRBD1 or TRBD2 for D (6 bases each). Germline assignment: CDR1 WNHNN and CDR2 SYGVQD (reference sequence). There are 15 residues in the CDR3. Between the trimmed V and J ends, which lost 6 bases and 6 bases, there was a span of 18 bases. The CDR3 DNA is TGCGCCAGCAGGGGGGATGGAGGGGGGATCAATGAGCAGTTCTTC. Translated: CASRGDGGGINEQFF.

This clone has more than one count but fewer than ten. As DNA, the CDR3 is TGCGCCAGCAGCTTTCCTTTATCCGGGACAACGGTTCGGAATGAGCAGTTCTTC. It yields the protein CASSFPLSGTTVRNEQFF. This chain links TRBV5-1 with TRBJ2-1, with a possible D match to TRBD1 (6 bases). Germline CDR1 is SGHRS and CDR2 is YFSETQ. Trimming took off 2 bases at V and 7 bases at J, with 25 bases between the two ends. The CDR3 loop spans 18 amino acids.

The gene calls are TRBV29-1 and TRBJ2-3; TRBD2 aligns across 9 bases. The V gene end was trimmed by 3 bases and the J gene end by 5 bases; junction bases not matched to a gene: 6. This CDR3 spans 14 amino acids. Germline CDR1 SQVTM, CDR2 ANQGSEA. The chain's CDR3 is CSVDLGLAVDTQYF. The CDR3, as DNA: TGCAGCGTTGATCTGGGACTAGCCGTAGATACGCAGTATTTT.

This clone turned up a few times. The J gene is TRBJ1-2, the V gene TRBV29-1; D call uncertain. Germline V gene sequence: CDR1 SQVTM, CDR2 ANQGSEA. Between the trimmed V and J ends, which lost 4 bases and 4 bases, there was a span of 19 bases. The CDR3 sequence is 15 residues long. The CDR3 DNA reads TGCAGCGTTGGTCATGGCTTACTAGATGCCTATGGCTACACCTTC. As protein: CSVGHGLLDAYGYTF.

CDR3 in DNA: TGCGCCAGCAGCTTGGATGGGAAGGAGCTCCAAGAGACCCAGTACTTC. This sequence encodes CASSLDGKELQETQYF. The rearrangement links TRBV5-1 to TRBJ2-5; D remains ambiguous. Trimming pared 0 bases from V and 1 base from J, leaving 13 bases between. Germline-derived CDR1 and CDR2 are SGHRS and YFSETQ. The CDR3 covers 16 residues.

This chain uses TRBV2 with TRBJ1-2, with a possible D match to TRBD1 (6 bases). There are 13 residues in the CDR3. Germline V CDR1 and CDR2: SNHLY, FYNNEI. V was cut by 4 bases and J by 6 bases, with 12 bases left in between. CDR3 nucleotide sequence: TGTGCCAGCAGTGGCCGGGCAGGGGATGGCTACACCTTC. It yields the protein CASSGRAGDGYTF. The variable domain in full, completed from reference TRBV2 and TRBJ1-2, reads EPEVTQTPSHQVTQMGQEVILRCVPISNHLYFYWYRQILGQKVEFLVSFYNNEISEKSEIFDDQFSVERPDGSNFTLKIRSTKLEDSAMYFCASSGRAGDGYTFGSGTRLTVV.

The rearrangement links TRBV5-1 to TRBJ1-5; D perhaps matches TRBD1 (5 bases). The germline gives CDR1 SGHRS, CDR2 YFSETQ. Trimming took off 4 bases at V and 2 bases at J, with 10 bases between the two ends. The CDR3 covers 14 residues. This CDR3 is CASSPGTGNQPQHF. Here the CDR3 DNA reads TGCGCCAGCAGCCCCGGGACTGGCAATCAGCCCCAGCATTTT. Based on the CDR3 plus reference TRBV5-1 and TRBJ1-5, the full variable domain is KAGVTQTPRYLIKTRGQQVTLSCSPISGHRSVSWYQQTPGQGLQFLFEYFSETQRNKGNFPGRFSGRQFSNSRSEMNVSTLELGDSALYLCASSPGTGNQPQHFGDGTRLSIL.

This chain's CDR3 is CAWRSGPSTGEETQYF. The DNA for the CDR3 is TGTGCCTGGCGGTCGGGCCCGTCAACGGGGGAAGAGACCCAGTACTTC. The chain employs TRBV30 and TRBJ2-5; D might be TRBD2 (6 bases). Germline assignment: CDR1 GTSNPN and CDR2 SVGIG (reference sequence). The CDR3 consists of 16 residues. Trimming took off 5 bases at V and 3 bases at J, with 22 bases between the two ends.

V gene TRBV30 combines with J gene TRBJ1-3; TRBD1 aligns across 8 bases. The ends lost 8 bases at V and 3 bases at J; junction bases unmatched: 9. From germline, CDR1 is GTSNPN and CDR2 SVGIG (reference sequence). This CDR3 has 14 residues. The chain's CDR3 is CAGKQGVSGNTIYF. In DNA, the CDR3 is TGTGCCGGCAAACAGGGGGTTAGTGGAAACACCATATATTTT.

CDR3 nucleotides: TGTGCCAGCACGCTCTCCGGCAACTACTACGAGCAGTACTTC. Translating gives CASTLSGNYYEQYF. V usage is TRBV6-6 and J usage is TRBJ2-7; D remains ambiguous. There are 14 residues in the CDR3. Germline CDR1 MNHNY, CDR2 SVGAGI (reference sequence). Trimming pared 7 bases from V and 3 bases from J, leaving 16 bases between.

The chain joins TRBV4-2 to TRBJ2-3, with D possibly being TRBD2 (6 bases). Looked up from germline, CDR1 is LGHNA and CDR2 is YNFKEQ. This CDR3 region has 14 residues. The germline V and J ends were trimmed by 1 base and 4 bases, with 9 bases remaining between them. The CDR3 DNA follows: TGTGCCAGCAGCCAAGGACTAGAAGCAGATACGCAGTATTTT. Protein product: CASSQGLEADTQYF.

CDR3 residues: CSVADGFLGNQPQHF. CDR3 sequence (DNA): TGCAGCGTCGCTGACGGGTTCCTTGGCAATCAGCCCCAGCATTTT. The chain couples TRBV29-1 to TRBJ1-5; D is unclear. The CDR3 contains 15 residues. CDR1 and CDR2 (germline): SQVTM, ANQGSEA. Deletions cut 6 bases from V and 2 bases from J, with 17 bases between.

This chain joins TRBV6-5 and TRBJ1-2; the D gene is possibly TRBD1 (5 bases). This CDR3 spans 13 amino acids. Germline values: CDR1 MNHEY, CDR2 SVGAGI. The V end lost 5 bases, the J end lost 4 bases, and 11 bases lay between the germline ends. CDR3: CASSGTELYGYTF. As DNA, the CDR3 is TGTGCCAGCAGTGGGACGGAACTCTATGGCTACACCTTC.

The gene calls are TRBV5-7 and TRBJ1-2; D possibly corresponds to TRBD1 (5 bases). TRBV5-7 is placed among ORFs of uncertain function. The CDR3 spans 15 residues. V lost 1 base and J lost 4, with 14 bases in between. Here the CDR3 DNA reads TGTGCCAGCAGCTTGATGGGACGACAGAGCTATGGCTACACCTTC. It yields the protein CASSLMGRQSYGYTF.

This chain uses TRBV5-1 with TRBJ1-2, with 7 bases fitting TRBD1. CDR1 is SGHRS, CDR2 YFSETQ, per germline. V lost 4 bases and J lost 0; bases outside the gene matches: 12. This CDR3 is 17 amino acids long. The DNA of the CDR3 is TGCGCCAGCAGCGTAAAGCCCCAGGGGGAAGCTAACTATGGCTACACCTTC. Its protein product is CASSVKPQGEANYGYTF.

The rearrangement links TRBV6-6 to TRBJ1-6; TRBD1 might be the D (6 bases). V dropped 6 bases and J dropped 4 bases, with 7 bases sitting between them. Looked up from germline, CDR1 is MNHNY and CDR2 is SVGAGI (reference sequence). CDR3 length: 13 residues. CDR3 coding DNA: TGTGCCAGCAGGGACAGTTATAATTCACCCCTCCACTTT. This encodes CASRDSYNSPLHF.

The rearrangement joins TRBV4-1 to TRBJ2-7; 10 bases match TRBD2. This CDR3 region has 16 residues. Per the germline V gene, CDR1 is MGHRA and CDR2 is YSYEKL. Unmatched junction bases numbered 10, after V lost 4 bases and J lost 4 bases. The DNA of the CDR3 is TGCGCCAGCAGCCCAACCCTAGCGGGAGCGGGTTACGAGCAGTACTTC. Amino acids: CASSPTLAGAGYEQYF.

This clone was counted between two and nine times. The genes are TRBV6-5 and TRBJ2-5; 7 bases align to TRBD1. The V gene's germline CDR1 is MNHEY and CDR2 SVGAGI. The V gene end was trimmed by 2 bases and the J gene end by 5 bases; junction bases not matched to a gene: 8. This CDR3 is built from 15 residues. CDR3 loop: CASSYIDRERETQYF. Here the CDR3 DNA reads TGTGCCAGCAGTTACATAGACAGGGAACGGGAGACCCAGTACTTC.

This sequence joins TRBV5-6 and TRBJ2-2; no definite D call. CDR3 length equals 15 residues. V lost 3 bases and J lost 3, with 12 bases in between. Germline-derived CDR1 and CDR2 are SGHDT and YYEEEE. This chain's CDR3 is CASSSRNTYTGELFF. CDR3 DNA sequence: TGTGCCAGCAGCTCCAGAAACACTTACACCGGGGAGCTGTTTTTT.

The chain joins TRBV9 to TRBJ1-3; D call uncertain. V was shortened by 2 bases and J by 4 bases, with 7 bases between the two germline ends. The CDR3 extends over 13 amino acids. CDR1 SGDLS and CDR2 YYNGEE come from the germline V gene. The CDR3 loop is CASSVELGNTIYF. Written as DNA, the CDR3 is TGTGCCAGCAGCGTTGAACTCGGAAACACCATATATTTT.

This chain uses TRBV7-6 with TRBJ2-3; 8 bases are shared with TRBD1. From germline, CDR1 is SGHVS and CDR2 FNYEAQ. The CDR3 runs 14 residues. J gave up 5 bases and V 1 base, and 2 bases lay outside the gene matches. The CDR3: CASSLEQGEDTQYF. In DNA, the CDR3 is TGTGCCAGCAGCTTAGAACAGGGGGAAGATACGCAGTATTTT.

V and J are TRBV9 and TRBJ2-1; TRBD2 might be the D (6 bases). Deletions cut 0 bases from V and 7 bases from J, with 14 bases between. The CDR3 contains 15 residues. In germline, CDR1 is SGDLS, CDR2 YYNGEE. The chain's CDR3 is CASSVGGVAVNEQFF. The DNA of the CDR3 is TGTGCCAGCAGCGTAGGGGGGGTCGCTGTTAATGAGCAGTTCTTC. Full variable domain (outside the CDR3, taken from reference TRBV9 and TRBJ2-1): DSGVTQTPKHLITATGQRVTLRCSPRSGDLSVYWYQQSLDQGLQFLIQYYNGEERAKGNILERFSAQQFPDLHSELNLSSLELGDSALYFCASSVGGVAVNEQFFGPGTRLTVL.

The rearrangement joins TRBV6-5 to TRBJ2-7, with TRBD2 as a possible D gene (5 bases). CDR1 is MNHEY and CDR2 is SVGAGI in the germline V gene. The CDR3 has 12 amino acids. V lost 6 bases, J lost 5 bases, and 11 bases lay in between. CDR3 in DNA: TGTGCCAGCAGCCCCACTAGAAACGAGCAGTACTTC. Translation: CASSPTRNEQYF.

The chain links TRBV5-4 to TRBJ2-4, with D hard to call. The CDR3 extends over 15 amino acids. Germline CDR1 reads SGHNT; CDR2 reads YYREEE (reference sequence). V gave up 5 bases and J gave up 4 bases, with 16 bases separating them. In DNA, the CDR3 is TGTGCCAGCAGTGGTCGCCGAGTGGGTAAAAACATTCAGTACTTC. The encoded protein is CASSGRRVGKNIQYF.